This T cell receptor (beta chain) is from a study of blood T cells in healthy people across ages. Notes on the study in general: Researchers deemed the diversity estimates from one million T cells underestimates.

As concerns this clonotype: Its antigen remains unknown.

The use of a sample-barcoded 5' primer and a J-beta primer mix characterized a second PCR of about 7 to 12 cycles. TCRdb itself ran the 5' RACE reads through MiXCR, one entry per CDR3 protein. The sample consists of about 1.5 million distinct CDR3 sequences, around two fifths of them appearing once. Donors ranged from about 6 to 95 years old and were healthy Caucasians in Russia. This CDR3 contains 18 residues. Trimming took 5 bases from V and 3 from J; bases not matched to a gene: 16. Sequenced input: blood. This TCR came from a woman between 18 and 29 years old in good health. This chain connects TRBV12-3 or TRBV12-4 to TRBJ2-1; TRBD2 matches at 7 bases. CDR3 residues: CASSVGLGLAALYNEQFF. The CDR3 nucleotides read TGTGCCAGCAGTGTGGGATTGGGGCTAGCGGCCCTCTACAATGAGCAGTTCTTC.